Detailed here is one TCR beta chain. The CDR3 extends over 17 amino acids. From germline, CDR1 is PRHDT and CDR2 FYEKMQ (reference sequence). The J segment lost 1 base and the V segment lost 5 bases, leaving 12 bases of the junction unmatched. This sample is drawn from a study of blood T cell repertoires in COVID-19. On the study more broadly: The origin of the acute and convalescent COVID-19 samples was the United States, Italy and Spain. In each case, the material was cDNA or gDNA derived from T cells, B-cell-depleted T cells, or PBMCs.

Per the original data handling: Nucleated cell number was recorded as an estimate derived from reference gene primer amplification. The data were produced by immunoSEQ multiplex PCR, yet TCRdb's version contains in-frame clones alone and is incomplete. The DNA was the basis for D and trimming; V, J and clone size are from that table. Found here are 130,000 or so clones, roughly 84% of them singletons; the top ten hold roughly 8%. This clonotype was sampled from an older woman with acute or convalescent COVID-19. The specimen sequenced was peripheral blood. The chain combines TRBV13 with TRBJ2-5, with 8 nucleotides matching TRBD1. CDR3 amino acids: CASSTRQGPEPQETQYF. The DNA for the CDR3 is TGTGCCAGCAGCACCAGACAGGGGCCCGAACCCCAAGAGACCCAGTACTTC.